Listed below are T cell receptor beta chains from one sample, sequenced in a study of Ad26.COV2.S vaccination and SARS-CoV-2 variants. Profiled with immunoSEQ multiplex PCR; TCRdb holds only in-frame clones, not every one. The sample shows 300,000 to 400,000 clones, about 88% of them seen only once. The sequencing used peripheral blood, collected in a trial of Ad26.COV2.S vaccine versus placebo. The receptor set was obtained from a person aged 18-60 years who received the Ad26.COV2.S COVID-19 vaccine or a placebo. Each CDR3 is given with its conserved first and last residue. The D gene is left open where the match is weak. A row's size may be missing; if present it is once, few, many or a size class.

-	TRBV28	TRBJ1-5	TRBD1	14	CASSLQGSGQPQHF	TGTGCCAGCAGCCTACAGGGGTCAGGTCAGCCCCAGCATTTT
-	TRBV24-1	TRBJ2-1	TRBD1	16	CATSALGQGGYNEQFF	TGTGCCACCAGTGCCCTAGGACAGGGCGGCTACAATGAGCAGTTCTTC
-	TRBV6-5	TRBJ1-2	-	14	CATRGWESNYGYTF	TGTGCCACCCGCGGGTGGGAGTCAAACTATGGCTACACCTTC
-	TRBV19	TRBJ2-5	-	13	CASSIGWQETQYF	TGTGCCAGTAGTATTGGTTGGCAAGAGACCCAGTACTTC
-	TRBV15	TRBJ1-2	-	11	CATSPGYGYTF	TGTGCCACCAGTCCGGGGTATGGCTACACCTTC
-	TRBV12-3/TRBV12-4	TRBJ2-1	-	13	CASTPGGMNEQFF	TGTGCCAGCACCCCCGGGGGCATGAATGAGCAGTTCTTC
once	TRBV30	TRBJ2-7	-	13	CAWSVPPIYEQYF	TGTGCCTGGAGTGTTCCCCCGATCTACGAGCAGTACTTC
-	TRBV19	TRBJ2-3	-	15	CASSMGSVLQDTQYF	TGTGCCAGTAGTATGGGGTCCGTTCTCCAAGATACGCAGTATTTT
-	TRBV4-1	TRBJ1-2	TRBD1	12	CASIEQGNGYTF	TGCGCCAGCATTGAACAGGGGAATGGCTACACCTTC
-	TRBV27	TRBJ2-7	TRBD2	15	CASSWASGSSYEQYF	TGTGCCAGCAGTTGGGCTAGCGGGAGTTCCTACGAGCAGTACTTC
-	TRBV14	TRBJ1-2	TRBD1	13	CASSRQGTDGYTF	TGTGCCAGCAGCCGACAGGGTACCGATGGCTACACCTTC
-	TRBV5-4	TRBJ1-6	-	16	CASSLGGRQGGSPLHF	TGTGCCAGCAGCTTGGGAGGTCGTCAGGGAGGGTCACCCCTCCACTTT
-	TRBV4-3	TRBJ2-1	-	17	CASSQDKAVPSYNEQFF	TGCGCCAGCAGCCAAGACAAAGCGGTACCCTCCTACAATGAGCAGTTCTTC
-	TRBV18	TRBJ1-4	-	15	CASSQAGAANEKLFF	TGTGCCAGCTCACAAGCGGGGGCGGCTAATGAAAAACTGTTTTTT
-	TRBV9	TRBJ1-5	-	15	CASSPGGAGNQPQHF	TGTGCCAGCAGCCCCGGGGGGGCGGGCAATCAGCCCCAGCATTTT
-	TRBV29-1	TRBJ1-3	-	17	CSVEDLSGRNSGNTIYF	TGCAGCGTTGAAGATCTGTCGGGGCGAAACTCTGGAAACACCATATATTTT
-	TRBV3-1/TRBV3-2	TRBJ1-1	TRBD1	15	CASSQEGQGVTEAFF	TGTGCCAGCAGCCAAGAGGGACAGGGGGTGACTGAAGCTTTCTTT
-	TRBV11-2	TRBJ1-1	-	15	CASSLLLGTNTEAFF	TGTGCCAGCAGCTTATTGCTAGGGACGAACACTGAAGCTTTCTTT
once	TRBV27	TRBJ2-3	-	12	CASSLRADTQYF	TGTGCCAGCAGTTTACGCGCAGATACGCAGTATTTT
-	TRBV9	TRBJ2-7	-	16	CASSAHARGATYEQYF	TGTGCCAGCAGCGCGCATGCGCGGGGAGCTACCTACGAGCAGTACTTC
-	TRBV5-4	TRBJ2-1	-	14	CASSGTGYDYEQFF	TGTGCCAGCAGCGGTACCGGCTACGACTATGAGCAGTTCTTC
-	TRBV19	TRBJ2-7	TRBD1	15	CASSPGQGEYYEQYF	TGTGCCAGTAGTCCCGGACAGGGGGAATACTACGAGCAGTACTTC
-	TRBV11-2	TRBJ2-1	-	16	CASSLVARSSYNEQFF	TGTGCCAGCAGCTTAGTAGCGAGAAGCTCCTACAATGAGCAGTTCTTC
-	TRBV5-1	TRBJ1-5	TRBD1	15	CASSQTGGSNQPQHF	TGCGCCAGCAGCCAGACAGGGGGGAGCAATCAGCCCCAGCATTTT
-	TRBV21-1	TRBJ2-3	-	19	CASSKGGNPSRTHTDTQYF	TGTGCCAGCAGCAAAGGTGGAAACCCGTCCCGAACCCACACAGATACGCAGTATTTT
once	TRBV29-1	TRBJ2-1	-	13	CSVDGPAGPEQFF	TGCAGCGTTGATGGTCCTGCGGGGCCTGAGCAGTTCTTC
-	TRBV29-1	TRBJ1-2	-	12	CSVSDRRYGYTF	TGCAGCGTGTCTGACAGGAGATATGGCTACACCTTC
-	TRBV4-1	TRBJ2-2	-	16	CASSQASGSNTGELFF	TGCGCCAGCAGCCAAGCAAGCGGGTCGAACACCGGGGAGCTGTTTTTT
-	TRBV12-3/TRBV12-4	TRBJ2-7	-	13	CASSNGHAYEQYF	TGTGCCAGCAGCAATGGACACGCCTACGAGCAGTACTTC